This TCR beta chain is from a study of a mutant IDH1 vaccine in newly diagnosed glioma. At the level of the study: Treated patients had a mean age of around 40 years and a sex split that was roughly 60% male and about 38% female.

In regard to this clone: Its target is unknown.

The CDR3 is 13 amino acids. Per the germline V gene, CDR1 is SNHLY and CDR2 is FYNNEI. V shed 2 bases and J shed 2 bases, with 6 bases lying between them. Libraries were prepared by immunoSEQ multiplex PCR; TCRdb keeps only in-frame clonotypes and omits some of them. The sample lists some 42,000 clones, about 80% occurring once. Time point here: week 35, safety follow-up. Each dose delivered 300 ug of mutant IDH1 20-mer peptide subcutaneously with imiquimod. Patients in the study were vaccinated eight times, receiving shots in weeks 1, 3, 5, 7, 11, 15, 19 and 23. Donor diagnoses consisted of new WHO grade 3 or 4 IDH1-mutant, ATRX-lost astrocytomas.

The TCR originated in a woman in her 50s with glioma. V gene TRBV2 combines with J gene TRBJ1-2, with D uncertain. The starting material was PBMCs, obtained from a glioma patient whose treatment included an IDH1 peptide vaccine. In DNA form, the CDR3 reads TGTGCCAGCAGTGAACGGCAGAACTATGGCTACACCTTC. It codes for CASSERQNYGYTF. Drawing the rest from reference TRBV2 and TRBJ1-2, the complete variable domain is EPEVTQTPSHQVTQMGQEVILRCVPISNHLYFYWYRQILGQKVEFLVSFYNNEISEKSEIFDDQFSVERPDGSNFTLKIRSTKLEDSAMYFCASSERQNYGYTFGSGTRLTVV.